Listed here is a single TCR beta chain. Exclusion of a patient followed from autoimmune disease history or systemic immunosuppression. This entry belongs to a study of OX40 agonist ivuxolimab in advanced cancers. On the study more broadly: A mean age of roughly 60 years, range roughly 20 to 79, was recorded, and approximately 80% were male.

In germline, CDR1 is MNHNS, CDR2 SASEGT. This CDR3 contains 15 residues. The ends were cut back, 3 bases at V and 3 bases at J, with 13 bases in the middle. Here immunoSEQ multiplex PCR was the method, and the copy in TCRdb shows in-frame clones only, minus some. The sample has under 20,000 clones; roughly 80% are singletons. The TCR was taken from an adult with an advanced solid tumor such as melanoma, head and neck, liver or kidney cancer. This chain connects TRBV6-1 to TRBJ2-3; possibly TRBD1 or TRBD2 for D (6 bases each). Sample: CD4+ or CD8+ T cells sorted from blood, taken in a trial of the OX40 agonist ivuxolimab. As DNA, the CDR3 is TGTGCCAGCAGTGAGGAGGGGGGCCGGACAGATACGCAGTATTTT. Translating gives CASSEEGGRTDTQYF.